This TCR beta chain came from a study of blood T cell repertoires in COVID-19. At the level of the study: Collection of acute and convalescent COVID-19 samples took place in the United States, Italy and Spain.

The authors' processing: By means of reference gene primer amplification, nucleated cell counts were estimated. The table came from immunoSEQ multiplex PCR; TCRdb's copy has only in-frame clones and leaves some out. V and J calls and clone size are those listed in that table; D and trimming were worked out from the DNA. The table has about 150,000 clones, about 80% seen once; the top ten hold roughly 29%. The CDR3 is 15 residues long. V was clipped by 1 base and J by 7 bases; unmatched bases: 2. Germline V CDR1 and CDR2: SEHNR, FQNEAQ (reference sequence). This clone was found a few times. Source material: peripheral blood. V gene TRBV7-9 combines with J gene TRBJ1-6, with 9 bases lining up with TRBD1. This sequence originates from a woman aged 60-75 years with acute or convalescent COVID-19. This CDR3 is CASSLGGQGNSPLHF. The CDR3 DNA sequence: TGTGCCAGCAGCTTAGGGGGACAGGGCAATTCACCCCTCCACTTT.